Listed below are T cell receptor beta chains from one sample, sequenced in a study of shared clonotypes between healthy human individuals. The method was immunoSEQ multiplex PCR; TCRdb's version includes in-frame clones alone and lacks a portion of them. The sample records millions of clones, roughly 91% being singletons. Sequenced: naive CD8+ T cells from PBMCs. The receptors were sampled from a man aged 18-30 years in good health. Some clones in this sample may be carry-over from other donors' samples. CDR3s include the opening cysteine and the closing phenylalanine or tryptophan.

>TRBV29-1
CSVNSNYGYTF
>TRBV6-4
CASSLLGDTIFF
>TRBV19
CASSFGQGASYEQYF
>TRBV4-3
CASSQAWGLTNEKLFF
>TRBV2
CASSARTGYGPDTQYF
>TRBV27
CASSFQAFSYNEQFF
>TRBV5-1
CASSLGRYEQFF
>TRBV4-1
CASSHKAGADPEAFF
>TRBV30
CAWTGGGSYGYTF
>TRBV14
CASSQDEAGGPRNEQFF
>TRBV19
CASSQGGQDEQFF
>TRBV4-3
CASSQDVQGRADTQYF
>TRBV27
CASSASRGYEQYF
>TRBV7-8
CASSLVGAGNIQYF